This TCR beta chain was profiled in a study of blood T cell repertoires in COVID-19 (dated by TCRdb to 2018 to 2020). For the study in its entirety: Collaborator samples came from the United States, Italy and Spain and covered acute and convalescent phases of COVID-19. A freely available public database, intended as a resource for researchers studying the immune response to SARS-CoV-2, is where the repertoires were released. Where available, HLA class I and class II types were obtained from metadata supplied by the sample provider rather than from assay-based typing. The sample metadata nearly always contained a de-identified subject ID, COVID-19 status, age in years and sex. The dataset comprised deeply sampled blood TCRbeta repertoires from subjects exposed to, actively infected with, or recovered from COVID-19. The material from the prospective study consisted of cDNA or gDNA derived from T cells, B-cell-depleted T cells, or PBMCs. Samples came from the ongoing ImmuneRACE study (first 160 participants) plus 1,254 subjects from 6 global collaborators.

Study-level results and caveats: Clinical and demographic metadata were provided uncurated, with the amount varying by source and participant.

Only one count was recorded for this clone. Its antigen is not yet known. Base quality data are lacking; no much larger clone is found one base away. For CDR1 and CDR2, the germline V gene lists SGHTA and FQGNSA. Inclusive of the bounding cysteine and phenylalanine, the CDR3 is 13 residues long. This entry keeps only the CDR3 DNA: 39 bases, framed from base 1. At the junction V is shortened by 4 bases and J by 14 bases, with 18 bases in between. One collaborating source in Seattle enrolled patients while the patients were actively infected and followed the patients over time throughout the course of disease. Each collaborating institution followed its own protocols to collect whole blood in K2EDTA tubes. For TCRbeta analysis, collaborators shipped samples as frozen whole blood, isolated PBMCs, or DNA extracted from either of those sample types. TCRbeta CDR3 regions were amplified from genomic DNA by means of the immunoSEQ Assay, a bias-controlled multiplex PCR. Per the original workflow: The number of nucleated cells in each sample was estimated by amplification of reference gene primers within the assay. To quantify the absolute abundance of each unique TCRbeta CDR3 rearrangement, sequence reads were collapsed and filtered. Productive Simpson clonality was computed per sample as the square root of Simpson's diversity index over productive rearrangements. In its TCRdb copy, this immuneACCESS table keeps in-frame sequences only and misses some clones. Where compared with another copy, unresolved V genes explain less than half of these, and the others have no known cause. The V and J calls and clone size come from that table; D and trimming were worked out from the DNA. The sample table holds some 240,000 clones, of which around 86% were seen once. The ten most abundant clones make up about 5.6% of the sample.

The sequence joins TRBV7-2 to TRBJ2-1; confidence is insufficient to name the D gene. The TCR originated in a woman in her seventies with COVID-19, enrolled during active disease. Sequencing was carried out using peripheral blood. The CDR3 protein is CASSSASQTRKFF. The DNA sequence follows: TGTGCCAGCAGCTCAGCCTCTCAAACTCGCAAGTTCTTC.